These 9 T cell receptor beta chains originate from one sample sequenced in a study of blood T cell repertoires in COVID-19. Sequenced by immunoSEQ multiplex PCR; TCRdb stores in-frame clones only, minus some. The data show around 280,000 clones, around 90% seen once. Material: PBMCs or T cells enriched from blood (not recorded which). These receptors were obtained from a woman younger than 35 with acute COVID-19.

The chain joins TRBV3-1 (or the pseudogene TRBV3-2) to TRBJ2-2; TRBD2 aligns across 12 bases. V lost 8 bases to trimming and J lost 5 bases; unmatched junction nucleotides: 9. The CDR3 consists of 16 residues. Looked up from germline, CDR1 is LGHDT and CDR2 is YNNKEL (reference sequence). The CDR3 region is CASAPSGRAETGELFF. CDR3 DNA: TGTGCCAGCGCCCCTAGCGGGAGGGCCGAAACCGGGGAGCTGTTTTTT.

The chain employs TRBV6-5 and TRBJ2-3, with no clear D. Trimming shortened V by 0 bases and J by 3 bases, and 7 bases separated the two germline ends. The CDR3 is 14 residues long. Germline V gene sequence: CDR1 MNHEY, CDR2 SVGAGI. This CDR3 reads CASSYSSWTDTQYF. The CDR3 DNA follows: TGTGCCAGCAGTTACTCGAGCTGGACAGATACGCAGTATTTT.

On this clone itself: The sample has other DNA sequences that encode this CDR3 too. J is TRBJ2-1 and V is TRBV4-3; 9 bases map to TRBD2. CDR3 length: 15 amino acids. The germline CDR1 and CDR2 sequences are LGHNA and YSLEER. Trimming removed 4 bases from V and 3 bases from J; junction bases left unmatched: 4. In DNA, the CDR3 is TGCGCCAGCAGCCCCGGGACTAGCATCTACAATGAGCAGTTCTTC. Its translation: CASSPGTSIYNEQFF.

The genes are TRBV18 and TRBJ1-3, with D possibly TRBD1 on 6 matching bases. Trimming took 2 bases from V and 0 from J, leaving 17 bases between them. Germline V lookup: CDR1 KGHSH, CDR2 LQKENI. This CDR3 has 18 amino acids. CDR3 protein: CASSPAMTGWGSGNTIYF. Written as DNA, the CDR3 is TGTGCCAGCTCACCAGCGATGACAGGCTGGGGCTCTGGAAACACCATATATTTT.

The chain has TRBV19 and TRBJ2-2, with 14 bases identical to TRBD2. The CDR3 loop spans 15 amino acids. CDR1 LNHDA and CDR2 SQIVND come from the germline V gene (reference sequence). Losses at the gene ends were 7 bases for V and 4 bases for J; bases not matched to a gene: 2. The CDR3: CASKGTSGSTGELFF. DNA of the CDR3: TGTGCCAGTAAGGGGACTAGCGGGAGCACCGGGGAGCTGTTTTTT. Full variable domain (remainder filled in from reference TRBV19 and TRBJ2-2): DGGITQSPKYLFRKEGQNVTLSCEQNLNHDAMYWYRQDPGQGLRLIYYSQIVNDFQKGDIAEGYSVSREKKESFPLTVTSAQKNPTAFYLCASKGTSGSTGELFFGEGSRLTVL.

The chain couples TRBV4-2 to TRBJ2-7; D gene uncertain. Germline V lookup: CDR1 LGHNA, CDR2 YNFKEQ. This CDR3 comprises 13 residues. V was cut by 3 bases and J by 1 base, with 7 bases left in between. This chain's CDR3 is CASSQFQSYEQYF. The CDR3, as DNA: TGTGCCAGCAGCCAGTTCCAATCCTACGAGCAGTACTTC.

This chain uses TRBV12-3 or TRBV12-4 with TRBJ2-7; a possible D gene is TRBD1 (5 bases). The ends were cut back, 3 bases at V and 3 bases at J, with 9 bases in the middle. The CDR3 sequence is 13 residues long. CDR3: CASSFDSNYEQYF. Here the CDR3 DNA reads TGTGCCAGCAGTTTTGACAGTAACTACGAGCAGTACTTC.

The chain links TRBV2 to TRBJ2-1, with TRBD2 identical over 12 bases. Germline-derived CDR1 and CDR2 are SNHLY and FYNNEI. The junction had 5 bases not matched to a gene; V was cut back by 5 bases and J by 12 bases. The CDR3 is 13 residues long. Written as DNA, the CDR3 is TGTGCCAGCAGTTTCCGGACTAGCGGGATGCAGTTCTTC. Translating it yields CASSFRTSGMQFF.

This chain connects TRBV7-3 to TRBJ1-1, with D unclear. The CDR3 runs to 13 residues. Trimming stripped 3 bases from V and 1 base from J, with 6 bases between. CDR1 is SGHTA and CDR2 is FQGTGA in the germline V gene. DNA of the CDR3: TGTGCCAGCAGCTTTGTCAGGAACACTGAAGCTTTCTTT. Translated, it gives CASSFVRNTEAFF.